The next 30 T cell receptor beta chains were all read from a single sample in a study of OX40 agonist ivuxolimab in advanced cancers. Sequencing used immunoSEQ multiplex PCR; TCRdb keeps in-frame clones, though not all of them. The sample records 9,500 to 15,000 clones, approximately 69% being singletons. Sequenced here: CD4+ or CD8+ T cells sorted from blood, sampled in a trial of the OX40 agonist ivuxolimab. The receptors here all came from an adult with an advanced solid tumor such as melanoma, head and neck, liver or kidney cancer.

This clone was observed a few times. The chain is built from TRBV6-5 and TRBJ1-3, with 7 bases fitting TRBD1. The CDR3 is 13 residues long. Per the germline V gene, CDR1 is MNHEY and CDR2 is SVGAGI. CDR3 sequence reads: CATLGTAGNTIYF. The CDR3, as DNA: TGTGCTACCCTAGGGACAGCTGGAAACACCATATATTTT.

The chain carries TRBV25-1 and TRBJ1-6, with a possible D match to TRBD1 (5 bases). Germline loops: CDR1 MGHDK, CDR2 SYGVNS. Trimming left V 3 bases short and J 6 bases short, with 12 bases between. The CDR3 runs 15 residues. CDR3 DNA sequence: TGTGCCAGCAGTGAGTGGGGGTCAAGTAATTCACCCCTCCACTTT. Amino acids: CASSEWGSSNSPLHF.

The chain recombines TRBV14 with TRBJ2-1; D possibly corresponds to TRBD2 (6 bases). The CDR3 has 17 amino acids. V shed 1 base and J shed 6 bases, with 19 bases lying between them. Germline CDR1 and CDR2: SGHDN and FVKESK. CDR3 sequence reads: CASSQVGGGALSNEQFF. The CDR3 DNA follows: TGTGCCAGCAGCCAAGTCGGTGGCGGGGCCCTTAGCAATGAGCAGTTCTTC.

This clone has just one count. The CDR3 DNA is TGTGCCAGCAGTTATGGCGACGAGCAGTACTTC. It yields the protein CASSYGDEQYF. The chain joins TRBV6-6 to TRBJ2-7; D is uncertain. The CDR3 has 11 amino acids. Deletions cut 3 bases from V and 5 bases from J, with 5 bases between. Germline-derived CDR1 and CDR2 are MNHNY and SVGAGI (reference sequence).

V gene TRBV7-9 combines with J gene TRBJ2-7; 8 bases fit TRBD2. The CDR3 is made up of 17 amino acids. With V trimmed by 4 bases and J by 0 bases, 11 bases remained unmatched. Germline values: CDR1 SEHNR, CDR2 FQNEAQ (reference sequence). CDR3 sequence reads: CASSSAGGSGNSYEQYF. CDR3 nucleotides: TGTGCCAGCAGCTCGGCGGGGGGTAGCGGAAACTCCTACGAGCAGTACTTC.

This clone is labeled medium-sized. This rearrangement joins TRBV4-1 to TRBJ1-4; 9 bases align to TRBD1. CDR1 is MGHRA and CDR2 is YSYEKL in the germline V gene. The CDR3 sequence is 22 residues long. J lost 8 bases, V lost 4 bases, and 29 bases had no gene match. The CDR3 coding sequence is TGCGCCAGCAGCCTGACCCGGACAGGGGCGAAGAGTAAGGGAAAGCGGCCCGAAAAACTGTTTTTT. Protein: CASSLTRTGAKSKGKRPEKLFF.

This chain joins TRBV28 and TRBJ2-7, with TRBD2 identical over 9 bases. The CDR3 runs 13 residues. Germline V gene lookup returns CDR1 MDHEN and CDR2 SYDVKM. Trimming cost V 6 bases and J 3 bases; bases outside gene matches: 3. CDR3 nucleotides: TGTGCCAGCAGGACTAGCGGACACTACGAGCAGTACTTC. Translation: CASRTSGHYEQYF.

V is TRBV6-6 and J is TRBJ1-5, with 9 bases identical to TRBD1. Germline CDR1 MNHNY, CDR2 SVGAGI (reference sequence). This CDR3 region has 15 residues. V gave up 6 bases and J gave up 2 bases; unmatched junction bases: 5. CDR3 DNA sequence: TGTGCCAGCAGCCGGACAGGGGAGGGCAATCAGCCCCAGCATTTT. Amino acid sequence: CASSRTGEGNQPQHF.

V and J are TRBV11-2 and TRBJ2-3, with no clear D. Germline CDR1 reads SGHAT; CDR2 reads FQNNGV. The CDR3 consists of 15 residues. Trimming removed 1 base from V and 3 bases from J, with 11 bases in between. The CDR3 DNA reads as TGTGCCAGCAGCTTAGGTTTGTCCCCTACAGATACGCAGTATTTT. This translates into CASSLGLSPTDTQYF.

By sample share, this clone is medium-sized. The chain combines TRBV7-8 with TRBJ1-2; tentatively, D is TRBD1 (5 bases). CDR3 size: 12 residues. Germline V lookup: CDR1 SGHVS, CDR2 FQNEAQ. V was trimmed by 6 bases and J by 6 bases, leaving 11 bases between them. The CDR3 coding sequence is TGTGCCAGCAGTCGTGGGGGTAATGGCTACACCTTC. This translates into CASSRGGNGYTF.

J is TRBJ1-2 and V is TRBV5-6, with no clear D. The V gene's germline CDR1 is SGHDT and CDR2 YYEEEE. The CDR3 sequence is 13 residues long. V lost 1 base to trimming and J lost 5 bases, with 9 bases between them. CDR3 loop: CASSLNSNYGYTF. The CDR3 region has the DNA TGTGCCAGCAGCTTGAACAGCAATTATGGCTACACCTTC. The full variable domain, completed using reference TRBV5-6 and TRBJ1-2, is DAGVTQSPTHLIKTRGQQVTLRCSPKSGHDTVSWYQQALGQGPQFIFQYYEEEERQRGNFPDRFSGHQFPNYSSELNVNALLLGDSALYLCASSLNSNYGYTFGSGTRLTVV.

By share, this clone ranks as medium-sized. The chain links TRBV19 to TRBJ1-1; D is ambiguous. This CDR3 has 13 amino acids. V lost 2 bases to trimming and J lost 1 base, with 5 bases between them. Germline V gene lookup returns CDR1 LNHDA and CDR2 SQIVND (reference sequence). This chain's CDR3 is CASSIRPNTEAFF. The CDR3, as DNA: TGTGCCAGTAGTATAAGACCGAACACTGAAGCTTTCTTT. Using reference TRBV19 and TRBJ1-1 for the parts outside the CDR3, the full variable domain is DGGITQSPKYLFRKEGQNVTLSCEQNLNHDAMYWYRQDPGQGLRLIYYSQIVNDFQKGDIAEGYSVSREKKESFPLTVTSAQKNPTAFYLCASSIRPNTEAFFGQGTRLTVV.

A single count supports this clone. The chain couples TRBV27 to TRBJ2-7; 10 nucleotides agree with TRBD2. Looked up from germline, CDR1 is MNHEY and CDR2 is SMNVEV (reference sequence). After removal of 3 bases from V and 6 bases from J, the junction contained 8 bases not matched to a gene. This CDR3 is built from 15 residues. DNA of the CDR3: TGTGCCAGCAGTTTCCGCAGCGGGGGGGCCGGCGAGCAGTACTTC. Protein product: CASSFRSGGAGEQYF.

The V gene is TRBV13, the J gene TRBJ2-7; weak D call: TRBD2 (6 bases). V was pared by 4 bases and J by 4 bases, with 11 bases between. This CDR3 comprises 13 residues. CDR1 and CDR2 (germline): PRHDT, FYEKMQ (reference sequence). The CDR3 DNA sequence: TGTGCCAGCAGCTCGGGTCTAGCGTACGAGCAGTACTTC. Translated: CASSSGLAYEQYF.

This chain links TRBV5-4 with TRBJ1-1, with D possibly TRBD1 on 5 matching bases. The CDR3 extends over 12 amino acids. The V end lost 4 bases, the J end lost 3 bases, and 7 bases lay between the germline ends. CDR1 is SGHNT and CDR2 is YYREEE in the germline V gene (reference sequence). The CDR3 nucleotides are TGTGCCAGCAGCCGGGGGGACACTGAAGCTTTCTTT. Translated: CASSRGDTEAFF.

This clone was counted between two and nine times. The chain employs TRBV28 and TRBJ2-7; D is unclear. The length of the CDR3 is 14 residues. The germline gives CDR1 MDHEN, CDR2 SYDVKM. The V and J ends lost 1 base and 0 bases respectively, with 7 bases between them. CDR3 amino acids: CASSLSVGSYEQYF. CDR3 DNA: TGTGCCAGCAGTTTATCCGTGGGCTCCTACGAGCAGTACTTC. Full variable domain (remainder filled in from reference TRBV28 and TRBJ2-7): DVKVTQSSRYLVKRTGEKVFLECVQDMDHENMFWYRQDPGLGLRLIYFSYDVKMKEKGDIPEGYSVSREKKERFSLILESASTNQTSMYLCASSLSVGSYEQYFGPGTRLTVT.

This clone has only a few counts. The V and J genes are TRBV6-4 and TRBJ1-6; D is unclear. The CDR3 is 15 residues long. V lost 4 bases, J lost 6 bases, and 13 bases lay in between. Germline V lookup: CDR1 MRHNA, CDR2 SNTAGT. This CDR3 is CASSVEGGSNSPLHF. Here the CDR3 DNA reads TGTGCCAGCAGTGTCGAGGGAGGTTCTAATTCACCCCTCCACTTT.

This clone was seen just once. The chain joins TRBV9 to TRBJ1-2; no firm D call. The V and J ends lost 0 bases and 4 bases respectively, with 7 bases between them. CDR3 size: 13 residues. Germline assignment: CDR1 SGDLS and CDR2 YYNGEE. The CDR3 loop reads CASSVVGLYGYTF. CDR3 coding DNA: TGTGCCAGCAGCGTAGTCGGGCTCTATGGCTACACCTTC.

The rearrangement joins TRBV11-1 to TRBJ2-3, with TRBD1 matching over 7 bases. J lost 2 bases, V lost 5 bases, and 7 bases had no gene match. The germline V gene encodes CDR1 SGHAT and CDR2 FQDESV (reference sequence). The CDR3 contains 15 residues. The CDR3 DNA follows: TGTGCCAGCAGCACACGGGACAGATACACAGATACGCAGTATTTT. This codes for CASSTRDRYTDTQYF.

The J gene is TRBJ1-1, the V gene TRBV4-1; D gene ambiguous. CDR1 and CDR2 from the germline V gene are MGHRA and YSYEKL. Between the trimmed V and J ends, which lost 0 bases and 1 base, there was a span of 6 bases. The CDR3 totals 14 residues. The CDR3 spells CASSQEGRNTEAFF. The CDR3 coding sequence is TGCGCCAGCAGCCAAGAAGGGAGGAACACTGAAGCTTTCTTT.

This clone was detected a few times. The rearrangement uses TRBV7-2 and TRBJ2-3; D may be TRBD1 (5 bases). CDR3 size: 15 residues. V was trimmed by 2 bases and J by 4 bases, leaving 13 bases between them. CDR1 and CDR2 (germline): SGHTA, FQGNSA. CDR3 in amino acids: CASSLTGRKADTQYF. The CDR3 nucleotides are TGTGCCAGCAGCTTAACAGGAAGGAAGGCAGATACGCAGTATTTT.

The CDR3 loop is CASSLGRGDPHDTQYF. CDR3 nucleotide sequence: TGTGCCAGCAGCTTAGGGCGGGGGGACCCCCACGATACGCAGTATTTT. The V call is TRBV11-1, the J call TRBJ2-3; 8 bases fit TRBD2. The V gene end was trimmed by 1 base and the J gene end by 6 bases; junction bases not matched to a gene: 9. The CDR3 contains 16 residues. CDR1 SGHAT and CDR2 FQDESV come from the germline V gene (reference sequence).

The chain carries TRBV28 and TRBJ2-7; D unclear. Germline V gene lookup returns CDR1 MDHEN and CDR2 SYDVKM. The CDR3 is 12 amino acids. The germline V and J ends were trimmed by 3 bases and 11 bases, with 14 bases remaining between them. The CDR3 spells CASSFTVQAEYF. The CDR3 region has the DNA TGTGCCAGCAGTTTTACTGTCCAGGCGGAGTACTTC.

This clone is medium-sized in the sample. V gene TRBV13 combines with J gene TRBJ2-7, with D possibly matching TRBD1 (5 bases). The germline CDR1 and CDR2 sequences are PRHDT and FYEKMQ (reference sequence). There are 15 residues in the CDR3. V gave up 0 bases and J gave up 2 bases, with 11 bases separating them. The DNA for the CDR3 is TGTGCCAGCAGCTTAGGTGTCAGGGCAGCCTACGAGCAGTACTTC. Residues: CASSLGVRAAYEQYF. The whole variable domain, remainder taken from reference TRBV13 and TRBJ2-7, is AAGVIQSPRHLIKEKRETATLKCYPIPRHDTVYWYQQGPGQDPQFLISFYEKMQSDKGSIPDRFSAQQFSDYHSELNMSSLELGDSALYFCASSLGVRAAYEQYFGPGTRLTVT.

This chain connects TRBV28 to TRBJ2-3; D not certain. The CDR3 sequence is 13 residues long. Germline CDR1 reads MDHEN; CDR2 reads SYDVKM. V lost 3 bases, J lost 3 bases, and 7 bases lay in between. CDR3 loop: CASSFVVTDTQYF. The CDR3 nucleotides are TGTGCCAGCAGTTTTGTTGTGACAGATACGCAGTATTTT.

The chain couples TRBV2 to TRBJ2-5; D gene uncertain. From germline, CDR1 is SNHLY and CDR2 FYNNEI. This CDR3 has 14 amino acids. V was cut by 7 bases and J by 1 base, with 13 bases left in between. CDR3 region: CASMFRRIQETQYF. CDR3 DNA: TGTGCCAGCATGTTTAGACGGATCCAAGAGACCCAGTACTTC.

This clone was detected a few times. The J gene is TRBJ1-1, the V gene TRBV5-5; D unclear. Trimming took 0 bases from V and 0 from J, leaving 12 bases between them. The V gene's germline CDR1 is SGHKS and CDR2 YYEKEE (reference sequence). This CDR3 spans 16 amino acids. In DNA form, the CDR3 reads TGTGCCAGCAGCTTGGGGCCACGCAGCTTGAACACTGAAGCTTTCTTT. It codes for CASSLGPRSLNTEAFF.

The J gene is TRBJ2-5, the V gene TRBV13; TRBD2 aligns across 9 bases. The CDR3 sequence is 15 residues long. V trimming: 0 bases; J trimming: 3 bases; junction bases outside the gene matches: 2. Germline-derived CDR1 and CDR2 are PRHDT and FYEKMQ (reference sequence). The CDR3 bases are TGTGCCAGCAGCTTAGGGGCTAGCGGGGAAGAGACCCAGTACTTC. Translation: CASSLGASGEETQYF.

The V call is TRBV19, the J call TRBJ2-1; perhaps TRBD2 as D (5 bases). Deletions cut 2 bases from V and 7 bases from J, with 15 bases between. CDR1 LNHDA and CDR2 SQIVND come from the germline V gene (reference sequence). The CDR3 extends over 15 amino acids. The CDR3 nucleotides read TGTGCCAGTAGTATATCAGCATGGAGGCAGAATGAGCAGTTCTTC. Amino acid sequence: CASSISAWRQNEQFF.

This clone turned up a few times. The chain employs TRBV10-3 and TRBJ2-7; 9 nucleotides agree with TRBD2. J gave up 0 bases and V 0 bases, and 6 bases lay outside the gene matches. Germline CDR1 reads ENHRY; CDR2 reads SYGVKD. The CDR3 runs to 17 residues. CDR3: CAISESEIAGASYEQYF. The CDR3 DNA follows: TGTGCCATCAGTGAGTCGGAAATAGCGGGGGCCTCCTACGAGCAGTACTTC.